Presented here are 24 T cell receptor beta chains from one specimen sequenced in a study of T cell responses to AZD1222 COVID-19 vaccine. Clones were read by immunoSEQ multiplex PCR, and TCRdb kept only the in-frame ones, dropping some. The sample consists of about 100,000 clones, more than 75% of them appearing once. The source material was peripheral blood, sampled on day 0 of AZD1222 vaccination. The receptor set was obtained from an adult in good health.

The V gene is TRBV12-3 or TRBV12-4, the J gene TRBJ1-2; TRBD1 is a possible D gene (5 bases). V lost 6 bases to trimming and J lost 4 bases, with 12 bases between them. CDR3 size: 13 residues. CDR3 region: CASSRDGPYGYTF. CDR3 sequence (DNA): TGTGCCAGCAGCAGGGACGGCCCCTATGGCTACACCTTC.

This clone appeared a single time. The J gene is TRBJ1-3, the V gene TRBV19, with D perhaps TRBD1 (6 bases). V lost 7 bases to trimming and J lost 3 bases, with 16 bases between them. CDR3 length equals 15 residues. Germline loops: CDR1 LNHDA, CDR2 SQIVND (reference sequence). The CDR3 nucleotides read TGTGCCAGTAAGGGGGGCTGGGACAATGGAAACACCATATATTTT. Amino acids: CASKGGWDNGNTIYF.

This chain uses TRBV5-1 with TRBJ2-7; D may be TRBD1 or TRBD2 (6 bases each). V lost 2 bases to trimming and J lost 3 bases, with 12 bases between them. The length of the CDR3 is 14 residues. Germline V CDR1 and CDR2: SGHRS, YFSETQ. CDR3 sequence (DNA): TGCGCCAGCAGCTTTGGGGGGCCTAACTACGAGCAGTACTTC. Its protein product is CASSFGGPNYEQYF.

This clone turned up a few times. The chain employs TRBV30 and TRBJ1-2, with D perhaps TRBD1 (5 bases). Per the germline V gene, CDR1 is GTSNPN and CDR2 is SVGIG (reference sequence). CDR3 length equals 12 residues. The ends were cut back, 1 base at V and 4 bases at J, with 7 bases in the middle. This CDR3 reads CAWSAGVYGYTF. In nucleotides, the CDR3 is TGTGCCTGGAGTGCGGGGGTCTATGGCTACACCTTC.

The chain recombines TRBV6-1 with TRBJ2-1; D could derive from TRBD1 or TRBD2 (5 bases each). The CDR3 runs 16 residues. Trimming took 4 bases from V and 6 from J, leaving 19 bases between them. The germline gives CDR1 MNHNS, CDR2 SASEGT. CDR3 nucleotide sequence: TGTGCCAGCAGTGGCCGGGACGCAATATCGGGCAATGAGCAGTTCTTC. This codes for CASSGRDAISGNEQFF.

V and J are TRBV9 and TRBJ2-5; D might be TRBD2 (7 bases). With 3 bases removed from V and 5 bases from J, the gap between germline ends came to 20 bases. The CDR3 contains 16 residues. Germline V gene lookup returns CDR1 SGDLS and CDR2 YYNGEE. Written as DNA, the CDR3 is TGTGCCAGCAGCGCCGCCGGGGGGCGACCTCTCGAGACCCAGTACTTC. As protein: CASSAAGGRPLETQYF.

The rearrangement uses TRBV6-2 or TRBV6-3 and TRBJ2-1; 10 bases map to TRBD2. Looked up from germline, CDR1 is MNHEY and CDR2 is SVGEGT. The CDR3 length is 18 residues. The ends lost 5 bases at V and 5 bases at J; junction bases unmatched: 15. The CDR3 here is CASSMSGRAFGRDNEQFF. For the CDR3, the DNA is TGTGCCAGCAGTATGAGCGGGAGGGCCTTTGGTCGGGACAATGAGCAGTTCTTC.

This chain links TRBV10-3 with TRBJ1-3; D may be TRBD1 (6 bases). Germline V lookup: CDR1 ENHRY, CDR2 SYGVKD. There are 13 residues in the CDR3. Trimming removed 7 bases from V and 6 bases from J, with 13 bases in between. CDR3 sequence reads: CAITGQGLNTIYF. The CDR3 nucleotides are TGTGCCATCACCGGTCAGGGGCTAAACACCATATATTTT.

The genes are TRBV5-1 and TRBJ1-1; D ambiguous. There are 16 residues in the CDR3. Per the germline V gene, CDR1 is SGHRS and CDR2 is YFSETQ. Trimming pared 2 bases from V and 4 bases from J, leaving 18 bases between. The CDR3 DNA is TGCGCCAGCAGCTTTCAGGTTCAGCCCGTCGGCACTGAAGCTTTCTTT. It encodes CASSFQVQPVGTEAFF.

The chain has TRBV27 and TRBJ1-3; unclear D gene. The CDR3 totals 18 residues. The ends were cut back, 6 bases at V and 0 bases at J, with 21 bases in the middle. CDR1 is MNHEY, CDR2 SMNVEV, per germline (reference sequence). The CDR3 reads CASRPYAGSTFSGNTIYF. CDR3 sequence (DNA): TGTGCCAGCAGACCCTACGCGGGTTCCACCTTCTCTGGAAACACCATATATTTT.

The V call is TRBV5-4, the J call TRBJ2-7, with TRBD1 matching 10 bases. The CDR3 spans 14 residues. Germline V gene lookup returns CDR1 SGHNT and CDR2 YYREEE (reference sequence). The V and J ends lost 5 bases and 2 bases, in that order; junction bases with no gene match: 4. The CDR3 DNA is TGTGCCAGCAGGCGGACAGGGGGGGCCTACGAGCAGTACTTC. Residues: CASRRTGGAYEQYF.

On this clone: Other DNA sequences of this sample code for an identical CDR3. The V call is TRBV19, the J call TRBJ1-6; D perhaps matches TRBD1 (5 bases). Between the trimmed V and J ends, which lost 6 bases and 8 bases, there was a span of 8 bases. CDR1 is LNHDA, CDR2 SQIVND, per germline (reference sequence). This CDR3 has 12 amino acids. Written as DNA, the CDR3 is TGTGCCAGTAGCGGACAAGATTCACCCCTCCACTTT. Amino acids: CASSGQDSPLHF.

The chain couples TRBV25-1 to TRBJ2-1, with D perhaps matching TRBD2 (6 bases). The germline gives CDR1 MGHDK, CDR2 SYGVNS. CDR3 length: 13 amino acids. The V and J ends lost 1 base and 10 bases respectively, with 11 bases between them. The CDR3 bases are TGTGCCAGCAGTGAATGGGTCGCGGGAGAGCAGTTCTTC. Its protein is CASSEWVAGEQFF.

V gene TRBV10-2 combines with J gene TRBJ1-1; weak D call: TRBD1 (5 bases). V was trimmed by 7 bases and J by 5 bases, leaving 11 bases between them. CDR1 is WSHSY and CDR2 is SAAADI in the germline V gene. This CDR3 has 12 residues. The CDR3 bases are TGCGCCAGCAACAGTGGGGGGACTGAAGCTTTCTTT. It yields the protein CASNSGGTEAFF.

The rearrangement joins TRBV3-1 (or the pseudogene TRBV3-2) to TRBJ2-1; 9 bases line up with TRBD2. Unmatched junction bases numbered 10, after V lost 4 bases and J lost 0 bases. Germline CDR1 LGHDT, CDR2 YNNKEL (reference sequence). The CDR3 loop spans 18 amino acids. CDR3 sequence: CASSLPAGAGGSYNEQFF. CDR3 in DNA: TGTGCCAGCAGCCTTCCTGCGGGAGCGGGAGGCTCCTACAATGAGCAGTTCTTC.

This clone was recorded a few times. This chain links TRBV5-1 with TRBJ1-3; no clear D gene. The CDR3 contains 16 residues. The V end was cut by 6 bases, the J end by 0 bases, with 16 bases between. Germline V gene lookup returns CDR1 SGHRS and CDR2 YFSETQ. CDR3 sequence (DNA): TGCGCCAGCAACCCCGGGAGTCCCGCCTCTGGAAACACCATATATTTT. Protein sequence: CASNPGSPASGNTIYF.

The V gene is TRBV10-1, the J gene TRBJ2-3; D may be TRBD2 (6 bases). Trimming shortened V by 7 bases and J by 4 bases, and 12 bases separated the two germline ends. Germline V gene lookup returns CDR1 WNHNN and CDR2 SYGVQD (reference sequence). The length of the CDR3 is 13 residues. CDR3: CASKLAGADTQYF. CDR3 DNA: TGCGCCAGCAAACTAGCCGGTGCAGATACGCAGTATTTT.

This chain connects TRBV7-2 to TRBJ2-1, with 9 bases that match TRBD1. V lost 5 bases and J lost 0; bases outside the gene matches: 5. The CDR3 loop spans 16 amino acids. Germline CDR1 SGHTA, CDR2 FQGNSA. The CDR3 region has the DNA TGTGCCAGCAGCAAAGGACAGGGGAGCTCCTACAATGAGCAGTTCTTC. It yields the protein CASSKGQGSSYNEQFF. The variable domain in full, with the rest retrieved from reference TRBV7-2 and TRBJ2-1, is GAGVSQSPSNKVTEKGKDVELRCDPISGHTALYWYRQSLGQGLEFLIYFQGNSAPDKSGLPSDRFSAERTGGSVSTLTIQRTQQEDSAVYLCASSKGQGSSYNEQFFGPGTRLTVL.

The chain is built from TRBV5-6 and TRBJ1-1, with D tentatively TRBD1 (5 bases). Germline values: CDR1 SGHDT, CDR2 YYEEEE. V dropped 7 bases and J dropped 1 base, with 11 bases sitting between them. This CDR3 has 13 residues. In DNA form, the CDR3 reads TGTGCCAGCGGCGGTGGGGGGAACACTGAAGCTTTCTTT. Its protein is CASGGGGNTEAFF.

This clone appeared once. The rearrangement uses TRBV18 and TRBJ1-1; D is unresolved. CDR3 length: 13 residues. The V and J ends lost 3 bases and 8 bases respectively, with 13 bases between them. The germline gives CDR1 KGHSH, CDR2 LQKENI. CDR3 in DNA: TGTGCCAGCTCACCCGGAGGGCCCACCGAAGCTTTCTTT. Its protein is CASSPGGPTEAFF.

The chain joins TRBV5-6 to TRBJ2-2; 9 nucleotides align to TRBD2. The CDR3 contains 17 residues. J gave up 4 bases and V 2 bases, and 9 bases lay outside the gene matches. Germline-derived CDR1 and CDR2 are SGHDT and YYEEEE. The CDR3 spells CASSFRREGLGTGELFF. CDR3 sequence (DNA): TGTGCCAGCAGCTTTCGGCGGGAGGGCCTTGGCACCGGGGAGCTGTTTTTT.

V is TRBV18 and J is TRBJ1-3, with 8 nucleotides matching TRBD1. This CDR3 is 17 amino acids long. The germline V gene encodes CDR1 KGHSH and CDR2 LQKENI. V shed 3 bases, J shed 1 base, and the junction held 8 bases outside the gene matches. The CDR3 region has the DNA TGTGCCAGCTCACCGCGGCAGGGGACAGGATCTGGAAACACCATATATTTT. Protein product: CASSPRQGTGSGNTIYF. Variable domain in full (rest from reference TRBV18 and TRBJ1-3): NAGVMQNPRHLVRRRGQEARLRCSPMKGHSHVYWYRQLPEEGLKFMVYLQKENIIDESGMPKERFSAEFPKEGPSILRIQQVVRGDSAAYFCASSPRQGTGSGNTIYFGEGSWLTVV.

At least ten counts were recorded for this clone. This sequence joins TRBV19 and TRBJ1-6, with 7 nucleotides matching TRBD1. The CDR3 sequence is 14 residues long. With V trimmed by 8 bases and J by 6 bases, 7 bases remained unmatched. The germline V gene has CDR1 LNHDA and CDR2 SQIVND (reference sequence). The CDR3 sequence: CASLDRAGNSPLHF. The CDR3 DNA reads TGTGCCAGTCTCGACAGGGCCGGTAATTCACCCCTCCACTTT.

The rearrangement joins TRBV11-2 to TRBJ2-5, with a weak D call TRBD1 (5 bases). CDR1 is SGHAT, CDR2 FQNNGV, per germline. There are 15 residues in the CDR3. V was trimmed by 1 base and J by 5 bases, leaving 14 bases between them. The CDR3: CASSLASLKGETQYF. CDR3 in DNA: TGTGCCAGCAGCTTAGCCTCTCTCAAGGGGGAGACCCAGTACTTC.